This TCR beta chain was recovered during a study of blood T cells in healthy people across ages. Study-wide findings and caveats: PBMCs were not sorted, which prevented a conclusive comparison of naive versus antigen-experienced cells.

Donors gave around 9.8 milliliters of peripheral blood apiece. Per-sample yields of isolated PBMCs were at least 7 million. V lost 2 bases, J lost 6 bases, and 5 bases lay in between. The CDR3 is made up of 13 amino acids. CDR1 and CDR2 from the germline V gene are MGHDK and SYGVNS. Worth noting for this clonotype: Its antigen is not known.

The use of a sample-barcoded 5' primer and a J-beta primer mix characterized a second PCR of roughly 6 to 11 cycles. TCRdb recomputed calls from the 5' RACE reads with MiXCR, one row per CDR3 protein. The sample has around 1.5 million distinct CDR3 sequences; around 59% are singletons. The clonotype was recovered from a man aged 18 to 30 in good health. The source material was blood. V is TRBV25-1 and J is TRBJ1-6; D is unresolved. The CDR3 coding sequence is TGTGCCAGCAGTGAAGTTGGTAATTCACCCCTCCACTTT. Translating it yields CASSEVGNSPLHF.